The T cell receptor (beta chain) described here comes from a study of blood T cell repertoires in COVID-19. For the study at large: Material from acute and convalescent COVID-19 was sourced from the United States, Italy and Spain. PBMCs, B-cell-depleted T cells, or T cells provided the cDNA or gDNA that made up the material.

Original methodology: Amplifying reference gene primers gave estimates of nucleated cell counts. TCRdb's table, derived via immunoSEQ multiplex PCR, lists solely in-frame clones and lacks some. The D gene and trimming were derived from the DNA, and the V and J assignments and clone size from that table. The table records more than 110,000 clones, approximately 83% of them present only once. Germline loops: CDR1 SGHAT, CDR2 FQNNGV. V was cut by 0 bases and J by 6 bases, with 9 bases left in between. CDR3 size: 14 residues. Sequencing used peripheral blood. The chain employs TRBV11-2 and TRBJ2-1; D is perhaps TRBD2 (5 bases). The clonotype was recovered from a human donor in a cohort sampled during active COVID-19. CDR3 sequence (DNA): TGTGCCAGCAGCTTAGAGGCAGGAGGCAATGAGCAGTTCTTC. This sequence encodes CASSLEAGGNEQFF. Combining the CDR3 with reference TRBV11-2 and TRBJ2-1 gives the whole variable domain EAGVAQSPRYKIIEKRQSVAFWCNPISGHATLYWYQQILGQGPKLLIQFQNNGVVDDSQLPKDRFSAERLKGVDSTLKIQPAKLEDSAVYLCASSLEAGGNEQFFGPGTRLTVL.